The T cell receptor (beta chain) described here comes from a study of T cell responses to AZD1222 COVID-19 vaccine. Study-wide results and limits: White British ancestry dominated among donors, who included more females, and clonal diversity was possibly underestimated. Repertoires were sampled only after the peak T cell response.

This CDR3 comprises 14 residues. Looked up from germline, CDR1 is SGHVS and CDR2 is FQNEAQ. Deletions cut 1 base from V and 5 bases from J, with 9 bases between. This table comes from immunoSEQ multiplex PCR, and its TCRdb copy is limited to in-frame clones, with some not included. The sample consists of about 140,000 clones, about nine tenths of them appearing once. Worth noting for this clone: No antigen is known for it.

V gene TRBV7-8 combines with J gene TRBJ1-3; the D gene is possibly TRBD1 (6 bases). Sequencing was performed on peripheral blood, taken on day 0 of AZD1222 vaccination. This sequence originates from an adult in good health. DNA of the CDR3: TGTGCCAGCAGCTTAGTAGGGGGTAGAAACACCATATATTTT. The encoded protein is CASSLVGGRNTIYF.